This T cell receptor (beta chain) was observed in a study of shared clonotypes between healthy human individuals. At the level of the study: Samples came from a couple of female and a few male donors aged 18 to 49.

J lost 10 bases, V lost 2 bases, and 5 bases had no gene match. Germline CDR1 and CDR2: SGHDN and FVKESK. CDR3 size: 14 residues. CD8 cells classed as naive were CD45RO-negative and positively selected for CCR7, excluding terminally differentiated effector memory CD45RA+ cells. Healthy HIV-negative adults with no recent acute infections or vaccinations were recruited as donors. Each sorted subset replicate got 200 ng genomic DNA, roughly 33,000 genomes. Assay: immunoSEQ multiplex PCR; the TCRdb copy retains only in-frame clones and omits some. The sample lists about 2.2 million clones, just over 90% occurring once.

Sequenced material: naive CD8+ T cells from PBMCs. This sequence joins TRBV14 and TRBJ1-6, with TRBD1 matching 7 bases. The receptor's source is a young man in good health. Some clones in this sample may be carry-over from other donors' samples. Here the CDR3 reads CASSQLYRGSPLHF. The CDR3 coding sequence is TGTGCCAGCAGCCAACTATACAGGGGATCACCCCTCCACTTT. The full variable domain, its missing parts supplied by reference TRBV14 and TRBJ1-6, is EAGVTQFPSHSVIEKGQTVTLRCDPISGHDNLYWYRRVMGKEIKFLLHFVKESKQDESGMPNNRFLAERTGGTYSTLKVQPAELEDSGVYFCASSQLYRGSPLHFGNGTRLTVT.